Detailed here is one T cell receptor (beta chain). Original processing notes: Reference gene primer amplification gave nucleated cell count estimates. Libraries were prepared by immunoSEQ multiplex PCR; TCRdb keeps only in-frame clonotypes and omits some of them. V, J and clone size reflect that table, while D and trimming were determined from the DNA. The sample yields some 150,000 clones, 85% seen once. This sample stems from a study of blood T cell repertoires in COVID-19. Across the whole study: COVID-19 samples collected from the United States, Italy and Spain covered acute and convalescent phases. The analysed material was cDNA or gDNA that came from T cells, B-cell-depleted T cells, or PBMCs.

Germline loops: CDR1 GTSNPN, CDR2 SVGIG (reference sequence). V lost 5 bases, J lost 0 bases, and 17 bases lay in between. The CDR3 loop spans 16 amino acids. Sequenced material: peripheral blood. The chain links TRBV30 to TRBJ1-3; tentatively, D is TRBD1 (6 bases). The clonotype was recovered from a human donor with acute or convalescent COVID-19. The donor label of this sample is uncertain. CDR3 in amino acids: CAWVGKDRSSGNTIYF. The CDR3 DNA reads as TGTGCCTGGGTGGGTAAGGACAGATCCTCTGGAAACACCATATATTTT.